This T cell receptor (beta chain) was sequenced in a study of human CD8 memory T cell subsets. In germline, CDR1 is MDHEN, CDR2 SYDVKM. The CDR3 runs 15 residues. Total RNA was taken from roughly 140,000 sorted CD8+ T cells, in duplicate, per subset. Sequencing libraries of TCR beta were made by UMI-labeled 5' RACE. In the original analysis: There were between 3,000 and 18,000 functional CDR3 beta clonotypes held in each TCR beta library. With the 5' RACE reads reprocessed, TCRdb shows one record per CDR3 protein and no DNA. The V and J calls, along with clone size, are taken from TCRdb and not from the paper's own processing. Here the sample table reports around 7,500 distinct CDR3 sequences.

The source is a human donor in good health. The sequencing sample was made of CD8+ T cells from PBMCs. The V and J genes are TRBV28 and TRBJ2-1; the D call of TRBD2 rests on TCRdb alone, since no DNA is present to check it. CDR3 region: CASTPEVAGDNEQFF.